These 30 T cell receptor beta chains came from one sample sequenced in a study of control samples from healthy donors and cancer patients. Sequencing was performed with immunoSEQ multiplex PCR; in TCRdb, only in-frame clones are kept and a portion is missing. This sample yields 150,000 to 200,000 clones, of which 70% to 90% are seen a single time; roughly 1.7% belongs to the top ten. The sample was blood. These receptors came from a man younger than 35 in good health.

The V gene is TRBV23-1, the J gene TRBJ2-1; 9 bases fit TRBD1. TRBV23-1 is labeled an ORF, and its function is uncertain. Trimming cost V 6 bases and J 6 bases; bases outside gene matches: 15. The CDR3 has 17 amino acids. Here the CDR3 reads CASSRDPGQGKANEQFF. The CDR3 DNA reads TGCGCCAGCAGCCGGGACCCCGGACAGGGGAAGGCCAATGAGCAGTTCTTC.

This clone has a handful of counts. This chain connects TRBV5-5 to TRBJ2-3; TRBD2 agrees at 12 bases. This CDR3 has 16 residues. V gave up 0 bases and J gave up 4 bases; unmatched junction bases: 3. Germline CDR1 SGHKS, CDR2 YYEKEE (reference sequence). CDR3: CASSLDPSGGADTQYF. The CDR3 nucleotides read TGTGCCAGCAGCTTGGACCCTAGCGGGGGGGCAGATACGCAGTATTTT.

This clone has only one observation. The gene calls are TRBV11-2 and TRBJ2-3; possible D gene TRBD2, 6 bases. This CDR3 has 15 amino acids. Trimming removed 0 bases at V and 6 bases at J, with 13 bases between. Per germline, CDR1 SGHAT and CDR2 FQNNGV. CDR3 in amino acids: CASSLDRGSYDTQYF. The CDR3 coding sequence is TGTGCCAGCAGCTTAGATCGGGGGTCGTATGATACGCAGTATTTT. The full variable domain, its missing parts supplied by reference TRBV11-2 and TRBJ2-3, is EAGVAQSPRYKIIEKRQSVAFWCNPISGHATLYWYQQILGQGPKLLIQFQNNGVVDDSQLPKDRFSAERLKGVDSTLKIQPAKLEDSAVYLCASSLDRGSYDTQYFGPGTRLTVL.

The V gene is TRBV4-3, the J gene TRBJ2-7; possible D gene TRBD1, 6 bases. This CDR3 is built from 15 residues. Deletions cut 1 base from V and 4 bases from J, with 14 bases between. The germline gives CDR1 LGHNA, CDR2 YSLEER. In DNA, the CDR3 is TGCGCCAGCAGCCAAGGTCTGGGGACACAATACGAGCAGTACTTC. It is translated as CASSQGLGTQYEQYF.

This clone was observed once. The CDR3 protein is CASSLVRGASGNEQFF. The CDR3 nucleotides read TGTGCCAGCAGCTTAGTAAGGGGGGCATCGGGCAATGAGCAGTTCTTC. This rearrangement joins TRBV11-2 to TRBJ2-1; D is possibly TRBD1 or TRBD2 (6 bases each). The CDR3 is made up of 16 amino acids. The V end was cut by 1 base, the J end by 6 bases, with 16 bases between. CDR1 and CDR2 from the germline V gene are SGHAT and FQNNGV.

DNA of the CDR3: TGTGCCAGCAGTAGTAGAGCGTGGGGGGAGCAGTACTTC. This gives the protein CASSSRAWGEQYF. The chain combines TRBV27 with TRBJ2-7; D might be TRBD1 or TRBD2, each matching 5 bases. The V gene lost 5 bases and the J gene lost 7 bases, with 15 bases spanning the gap. Germline loops: CDR1 MNHEY, CDR2 SMNVEV (reference sequence). The CDR3 runs to 13 residues.

The table lists this clone with a few counts. This chain connects TRBV9 to TRBJ2-3; D not certain. V lost 0 bases and J lost 2, with 10 bases in between. Germline V lookup: CDR1 SGDLS, CDR2 YYNGEE. The CDR3 length is 15 residues. The CDR3 loop reads CASSVADGYTDTQYF. CDR3 in DNA: TGTGCCAGCAGCGTAGCTGACGGATACACAGATACGCAGTATTTT.

V and J are TRBV28 and TRBJ1-5, with a possible D match to TRBD1 (6 bases). The germline CDR1 and CDR2 sequences are MDHEN and SYDVKM. Trimming stripped 10 bases from V and 7 bases from J, with 23 bases between. This CDR3 region has 15 residues. DNA for the CDR3: TGTGCCACCTCCCCGGGACGGGGGGCGAGACAGCCCCAGCATTTT. This encodes CATSPGRGARQPQHF.

The rearrangement joins TRBV28 to TRBJ1-2, with D hard to call. The germline CDR1 and CDR2 sequences are MDHEN and SYDVKM. The CDR3 is made up of 14 amino acids. Between the trimmed V and J ends, which lost 7 bases and 0 bases, there was a span of 12 bases. CDR3: CASTLGGSNYGYTF. The CDR3 region has the DNA TGTGCCAGCACTTTGGGTGGGTCTAACTATGGCTACACCTTC.

V and J are TRBV5-4 and TRBJ1-6; 7 nucleotides align to TRBD1. V dropped 3 bases and J dropped 6; count of bases not matched to a gene: 6. The CDR3 is 15 residues long. Germline values: CDR1 SGHNT, CDR2 YYREEE (reference sequence). The CDR3 loop reads CASSSSRGSNSPLHF. The CDR3 DNA sequence: TGTGCCAGCAGCTCCAGCAGGGGGAGTAATTCACCCCTCCACTTT.

The V gene is TRBV12-3 or TRBV12-4, the J gene TRBJ1-1; D is undetermined. The CDR3 has 13 amino acids. The germline V and J ends were trimmed by 3 bases and 7 bases, with 12 bases remaining between them. The CDR3 sequence: CASSFGLGGEAFF. CDR3 in DNA: TGTGCCAGCAGTTTCGGACTGGGAGGTGAAGCTTTCTTT.

The CDR3 DNA reads as TGTGCCAGCAGGTACAGCGGGGTGAACACCGGGGAGCTGTTTTTT. Encoded protein: CASRYSGVNTGELFF. The J gene is TRBJ2-2, the V gene TRBV5-4, with TRBD2 matching 7 bases. The J segment lost 1 base and the V segment lost 5 bases, leaving 5 bases of the junction unmatched. This CDR3 contains 15 residues. In germline, CDR1 is SGHNT, CDR2 YYREEE (reference sequence).

This chain links TRBV4-1 with TRBJ2-3; D may be TRBD2 (6 bases). Germline V lookup: CDR1 MGHRA, CDR2 YSYEKL. V was cut by 2 bases and J by 2 bases, with 11 bases left in between. This CDR3 comprises 15 residues. The CDR3 nucleotides are TGCGCCAGCAGCCAACGGCGGGGCCCCACAGATACGCAGTATTTT. Translated: CASSQRRGPTDTQYF.

The genes are TRBV21-1 and TRBJ1-1. TRBV21-1 is classified as a pseudogene. This CDR3 comprises 12 residues. The CDR3: CASGRADTEAFF. The CDR3 nucleotides are TGTGCCAGCGGGAGGGCGGACACTGAAGCTTTCTTT.

The chain joins TRBV5-4 to TRBJ2-7; 7 bases match TRBD2. Germline V gene lookup returns CDR1 SGHNT and CDR2 YYREEE (reference sequence). The CDR3 runs 15 residues. V shed 0 bases and J 1 base; nucleotides not matched to a gene: 4. In DNA, the CDR3 is TGTGCCAGCAGCTTGGAGGCGGGGGAATCCTACGAGCAGTACTTC. Protein: CASSLEAGESYEQYF.

The V call is TRBV29-1, the J call TRBJ1-1; 7 bases match TRBD1. CDR1 and CDR2 from the germline V gene are SQVTM and ANQGSEA. This CDR3 is built from 13 residues. J was trimmed by 8 bases and V by 0 bases; bases with no gene match: 6. The CDR3 is CSVEEIRDSEAFF. In nucleotides, the CDR3 is TGCAGCGTTGAAGAAATTAGGGACAGCGAAGCTTTCTTT.

The chain employs TRBV6-4 and TRBJ2-1, with 7 bases lining up with TRBD1. The CDR3 runs to 15 residues. V trimming: 2 bases; J trimming: 3 bases; junction bases outside the gene matches: 4. The germline V gene has CDR1 MRHNA and CDR2 SNTAGT. CDR3 sequence reads: CASSDGTANYNEQFF. The CDR3 nucleotides read TGTGCCAGCAGTGACGGGACAGCCAACTACAATGAGCAGTTCTTC.

The chain has TRBV18 and TRBJ2-3; TRBD1 or TRBD2 may be the D gene (6 bases each). The CDR3 runs 14 residues. Germline V gene data show CDR1 as KGHSH and CDR2 as LQKENI. V dropped 6 bases and J dropped 3 bases, with 13 bases sitting between them. The CDR3 nucleotides are TGTGCCAGCTCGCCGCAGGGGAGGACAGATACGCAGTATTTT. Its protein is CASSPQGRTDTQYF. Using reference TRBV18 and TRBJ2-3 for the parts outside the CDR3, the full variable domain is NAGVMQNPRHLVRRRGQEARLRCSPMKGHSHVYWYRQLPEEGLKFMVYLQKENIIDESGMPKERFSAEFPKEGPSILRIQQVVRGDSAAYFCASSPQGRTDTQYFGPGTRLTVL.

The chain uses TRBV9 and TRBJ2-3; D unclear. This CDR3 is 13 amino acids long. Per germline, CDR1 SGDLS and CDR2 YYNGEE. Trimming cost V 5 bases and J 3 bases, with 10 bases left between them. In DNA, the CDR3 is TGTGCCAGCAGGAACGAGGAAACAGATACGCAGTATTTT. This gives the protein CASRNEETDTQYF.

As for this clone: The sample contains more than one DNA sequence encoding this CDR3. V is TRBV7-3 and J is TRBJ2-7; no clear D gene. The germline V gene encodes CDR1 SGHTA and CDR2 FQGTGA. Trimming took 5 bases from V and 3 from J, leaving 11 bases between them. CDR3 size: 13 residues. The CDR3 DNA sequence: TGTGCCAGCAGCCTTTCGCGTGGCTACGAGCAGTACTTC. Translation: CASSLSRGYEQYF.

This chain connects TRBV6-1 to TRBJ1-4; no reliable D call. Trimming cost V 2 bases and J 8 bases, with 12 bases left between them. The CDR3 has 14 amino acids. CDR1 and CDR2 from the germline V gene are MNHNS and SASEGT. DNA of the CDR3: TGTGCCAGCAGTGAACAGGTTGGGAACGAAAAACTGTTTTTT. It encodes CASSEQVGNEKLFF.

V and J are TRBV11-2 and TRBJ2-5; 9 nucleotides agree with TRBD1. Germline V gene sequence: CDR1 SGHAT, CDR2 FQNNGV. V shed 5 bases and J 5 bases; nucleotides not matched to a gene: 12. This CDR3 region has 16 residues. CDR3 coding DNA: TGTGCCAGCAGCGACCCAGACCGGGACAGGGTGGAGACCCAGTACTTC. Amino acid sequence: CASSDPDRDRVETQYF.

This clone was picked up one time. The chain uses TRBV7-2 and TRBJ1-2; 7 bases are shared with TRBD1. The CDR3 sequence is 15 residues long. Germline CDR1 is SGHTA and CDR2 is FQGNSA. Trimming cost V 5 bases and J 4 bases; bases outside gene matches: 10. CDR3 amino acids: CASSPQGGRSYGYTF. In DNA, the CDR3 is TGTGCCAGCAGCCCCCAGGGGGGTCGGAGCTATGGCTACACCTTC. Variable domain in full (rest from reference TRBV7-2 and TRBJ1-2): GAGVSQSPSNKVTEKGKDVELRCDPISGHTALYWYRQSLGQGLEFLIYFQGNSAPDKSGLPSDRFSAERTGGSVSTLTIQRTQQEDSAVYLCASSPQGGRSYGYTFGSGTRLTVV.

This chain joins TRBV6-2 or TRBV6-3 and TRBJ2-7; 10 bases line up with TRBD2. Germline V gives CDR1 MNHEY, CDR2 SVGEGT. Germline trimming cut 4 bases from V and 0 bases from J; bases unmatched to any gene: 6. This CDR3 has 16 residues. The CDR3 reads CASSSAGGPDSYEQYF. The CDR3 DNA sequence: TGTGCCAGCAGTTCAGCGGGGGGGCCGGACTCCTACGAGCAGTACTTC.

This chain uses TRBV12-3 or TRBV12-4 with TRBJ1-1; TRBD1 might be the D (5 bases). The germline V and J ends were trimmed by 6 bases and 8 bases, with 10 bases remaining between them. CDR3 length equals 11 residues. CDR3: CASRRSGEAFF. The CDR3 DNA is TGTGCCAGCAGGCGGTCAGGGGAAGCTTTCTTT.

Written as DNA, the CDR3 is TGTGCCAGCAGTTACTTGGGTAGTGATGGCTACACCTTC. This codes for CASSYLGSDGYTF. The rearrangement links TRBV6-2 or TRBV6-3 to TRBJ1-2; unclear D gene. CDR3 size: 13 residues. Germline-derived CDR1 and CDR2 are MNHEY and SVGEGT. V was trimmed by 1 base and J by 6 bases, leaving 9 bases between them.

The chain uses TRBV5-6 and TRBJ2-2; tentatively, D is TRBD1 (6 bases). The CDR3 loop spans 15 amino acids. In germline, CDR1 is SGHDT, CDR2 YYEEEE. Trimming removed 4 bases from V and 4 bases from J, with 14 bases in between. The CDR3 DNA reads TGTGCCAGCAGCCCGACAGGTTATAGCACCGGGGAGCTGTTTTTT. Protein product: CASSPTGYSTGELFF.

About this clone: The same CDR3 is also encoded by other DNA sequences in this sample. The rearrangement links TRBV24-1 to TRBJ2-5; D is unclear. The CDR3 is 13 residues long. CDR1 and CDR2 (germline): KGHDR, SFDVKD. Trimming took 3 bases from V and 3 from J, leaving 7 bases between them. The CDR3 DNA reads TGTGCCACCAGTGATCTGGACGAAGAGACCCAGTACTTC. Amino acids: CATSDLDEETQYF.

This chain uses TRBV7-9 with TRBJ1-2; D is undetermined. CDR3 length equals 15 residues. Looked up from germline, CDR1 is SEHNR and CDR2 is FQNEAQ (reference sequence). V was clipped by 1 base and J by 6 bases, with 15 bases between them. The CDR3 DNA reads TGTGCCAGCAGCTTAGTCTTGTCCAGCCAGGATGGCTACACCTTC. This codes for CASSLVLSSQDGYTF.

This clone was found a few times. Other DNA sequences from this sample encode an identical CDR3 as well. The chain has TRBV28 and TRBJ1-3, with TRBD1 as a possible D gene (6 bases). This CDR3 has 15 residues. V lost 6 bases, J lost 0 bases, and 12 bases lay in between. Germline CDR1 reads MDHEN; CDR2 reads SYDVKM. The CDR3 region is CASSPLTGSGNTIYF. Here the CDR3 DNA reads TGTGCCAGCAGCCCGTTGACAGGCTCTGGAAACACCATATATTTT.